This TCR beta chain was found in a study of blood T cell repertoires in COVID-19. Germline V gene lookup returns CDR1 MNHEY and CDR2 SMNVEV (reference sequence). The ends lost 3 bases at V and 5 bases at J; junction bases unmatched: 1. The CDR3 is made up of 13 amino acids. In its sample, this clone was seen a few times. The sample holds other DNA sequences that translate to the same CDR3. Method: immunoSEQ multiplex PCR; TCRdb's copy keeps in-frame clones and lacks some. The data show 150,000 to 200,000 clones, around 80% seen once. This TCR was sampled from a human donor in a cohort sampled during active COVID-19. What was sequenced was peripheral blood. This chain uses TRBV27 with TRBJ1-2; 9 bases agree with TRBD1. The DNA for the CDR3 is TGTGCCAGCAGTTTGGGACAGGGATATGGCTACACCTTC. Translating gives CASSLGQGYGYTF.